This entry features one TCR beta chain sequence. The germline V and J ends were trimmed by 2 bases and 8 bases, with 13 bases remaining between them. Germline V gene lookup returns CDR1 MRHNA and CDR2 SNTAGT. The CDR3 loop spans 14 amino acids. Using immunoSEQ multiplex PCR, the repertoire was profiled, and TCRdb retains in-frame clones only, with some absent. The data contain 250,000 to 350,000 clones, approximately 86% of them singletons. The record originates from a study of cytomegalovirus exposure and HLA in healthy donors. Specimen: PBMCs. The gene calls are TRBV6-4 and TRBJ2-1; tentative D call: TRBD1 (5 bases). This receptor was taken from a woman in her twenties or thirties in good health and CMV-seropositive. DNA for the CDR3: TGTGCCAGCAGTGACCCGAATAGGGGCGATGAGCAGTTCTTC. Amino acids: CASSDPNRGDEQFF.